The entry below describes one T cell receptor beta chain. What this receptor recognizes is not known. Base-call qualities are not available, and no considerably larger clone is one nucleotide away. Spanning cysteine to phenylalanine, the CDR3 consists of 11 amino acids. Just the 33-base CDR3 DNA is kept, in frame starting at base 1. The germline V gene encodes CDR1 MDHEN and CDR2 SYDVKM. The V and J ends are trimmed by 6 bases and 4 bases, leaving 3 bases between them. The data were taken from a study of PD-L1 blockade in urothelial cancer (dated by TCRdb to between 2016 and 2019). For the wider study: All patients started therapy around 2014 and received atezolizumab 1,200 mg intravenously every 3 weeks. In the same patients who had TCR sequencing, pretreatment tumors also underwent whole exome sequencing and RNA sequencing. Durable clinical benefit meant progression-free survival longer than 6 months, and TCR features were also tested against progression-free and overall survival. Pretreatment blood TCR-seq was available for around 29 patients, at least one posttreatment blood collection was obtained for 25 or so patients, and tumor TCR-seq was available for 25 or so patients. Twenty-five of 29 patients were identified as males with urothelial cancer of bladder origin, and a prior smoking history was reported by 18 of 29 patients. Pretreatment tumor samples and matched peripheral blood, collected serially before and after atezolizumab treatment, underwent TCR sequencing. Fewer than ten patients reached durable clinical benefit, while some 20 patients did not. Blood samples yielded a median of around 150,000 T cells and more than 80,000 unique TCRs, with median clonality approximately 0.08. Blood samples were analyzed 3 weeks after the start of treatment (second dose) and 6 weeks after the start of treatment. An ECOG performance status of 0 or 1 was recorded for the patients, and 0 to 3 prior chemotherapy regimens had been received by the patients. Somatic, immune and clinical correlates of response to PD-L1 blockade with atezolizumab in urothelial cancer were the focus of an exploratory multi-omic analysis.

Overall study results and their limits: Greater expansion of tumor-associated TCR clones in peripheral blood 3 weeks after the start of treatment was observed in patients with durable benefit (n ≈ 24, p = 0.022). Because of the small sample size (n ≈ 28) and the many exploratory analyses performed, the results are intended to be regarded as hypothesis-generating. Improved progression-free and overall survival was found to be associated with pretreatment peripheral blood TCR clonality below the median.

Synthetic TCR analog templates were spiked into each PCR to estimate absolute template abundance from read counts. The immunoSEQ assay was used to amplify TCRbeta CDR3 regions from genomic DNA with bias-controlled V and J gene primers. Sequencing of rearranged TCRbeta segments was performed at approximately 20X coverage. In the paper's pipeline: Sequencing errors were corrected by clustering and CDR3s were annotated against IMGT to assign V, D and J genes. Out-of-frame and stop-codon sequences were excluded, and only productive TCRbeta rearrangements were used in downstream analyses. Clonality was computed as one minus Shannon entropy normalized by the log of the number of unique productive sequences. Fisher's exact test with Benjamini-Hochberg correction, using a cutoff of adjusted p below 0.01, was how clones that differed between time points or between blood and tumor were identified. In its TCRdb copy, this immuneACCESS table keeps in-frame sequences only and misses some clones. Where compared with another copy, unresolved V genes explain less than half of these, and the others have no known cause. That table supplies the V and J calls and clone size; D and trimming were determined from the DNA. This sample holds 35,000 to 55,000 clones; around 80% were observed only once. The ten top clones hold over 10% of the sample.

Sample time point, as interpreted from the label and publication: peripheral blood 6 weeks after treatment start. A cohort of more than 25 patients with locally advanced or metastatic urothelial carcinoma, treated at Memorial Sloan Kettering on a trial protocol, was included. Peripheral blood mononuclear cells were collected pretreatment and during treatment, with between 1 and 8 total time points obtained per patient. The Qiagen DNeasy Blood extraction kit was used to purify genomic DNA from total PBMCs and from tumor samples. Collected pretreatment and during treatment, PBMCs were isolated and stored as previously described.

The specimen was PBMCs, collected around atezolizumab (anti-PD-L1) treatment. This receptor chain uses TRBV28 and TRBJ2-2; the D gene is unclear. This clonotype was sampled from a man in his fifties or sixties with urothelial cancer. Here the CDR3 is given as CASSRTGELFF. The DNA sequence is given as TGTGCCAGCAGCCGCACCGGGGAGCTGTTTTTT. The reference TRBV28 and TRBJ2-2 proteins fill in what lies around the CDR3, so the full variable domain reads DVKVTQSSRYLVKRTGEKVFLECVQDMDHENMFWYRQDPGLGLRLIYFSYDVKMKEKGDIPEGYSVSREKKERFSLILESASTNQTSMYLCASSRTGELFFGEGSRLTVL.